This TCR beta chain was sequenced for a study of blood T cell repertoires in COVID-19. TCRdb's table, derived via immunoSEQ multiplex PCR, lists solely in-frame clones and lacks some. The data contain 200,000 to 250,000 clones, around nine tenths of them singletons. J was trimmed by 5 bases and V by 3 bases; bases with no gene match: 1. The CDR3 has 15 residues. The germline CDR1 and CDR2 sequences are MNHEY and SMNVEV (reference sequence). The chain recombines TRBV27 with TRBJ2-7, with 16 bases fitting TRBD2. The TCR comes from a man aged 18 to 35 with active or convalescent COVID-19. The specimen sequenced was peripheral blood. The CDR3 loop reads CASSLGLAGGHEQYF. The CDR3 bases are TGTGCCAGCAGTTTGGGACTAGCGGGAGGGCACGAGCAGTACTTC.